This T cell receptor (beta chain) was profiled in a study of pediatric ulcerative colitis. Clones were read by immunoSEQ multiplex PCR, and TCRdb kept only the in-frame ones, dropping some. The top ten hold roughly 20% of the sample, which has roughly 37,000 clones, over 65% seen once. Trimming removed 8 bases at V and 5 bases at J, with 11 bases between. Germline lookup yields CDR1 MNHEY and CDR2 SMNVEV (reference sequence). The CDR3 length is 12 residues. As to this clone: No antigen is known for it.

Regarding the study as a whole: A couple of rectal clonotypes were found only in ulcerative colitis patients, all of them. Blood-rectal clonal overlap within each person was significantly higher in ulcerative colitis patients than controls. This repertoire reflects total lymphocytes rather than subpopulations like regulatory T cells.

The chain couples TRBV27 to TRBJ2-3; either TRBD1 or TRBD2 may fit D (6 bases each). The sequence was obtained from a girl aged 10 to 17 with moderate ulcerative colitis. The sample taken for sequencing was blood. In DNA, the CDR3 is TGTGCCAGCGGGGGGCTCAGAGATACGCAGTATTTT. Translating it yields CASGGLRDTQYF.